A selection of T cell receptor beta chains follows, all from one sample in a study of blood T cell repertoires in COVID-19. Generated by immunoSEQ multiplex PCR, the TCRdb table keeps only in-frame clones and is missing some. Of 200,000 or so clones listed, approximately 88% are singletons. Sequences were obtained from PBMCs or T cells enriched from blood (not recorded which). These receptors came from a woman in her twenties or thirties who had been exposed to COVID-19. Each CDR3 is given with its conserved first and last residue. The order of the fields is V gene, J gene, D gene, clone size, CDR3 DNA, CDR3 protein. A D gene is named only where the DNA matches it firmly. Clone size is not always given. Where it is, it says once, few, many or a class for expanded clones.

V: TRBV15; J: TRBJ2-5; D: NA; size: NA; DNA: TGTGCCACCAGCAGGGGTACAGAAGAGACCCAGTACTTC; CDR3: CATSRGTEETQYF
V: TRBV5-1; J: TRBJ2-3; D: NA; size: NA; DNA: TGCGCCAGCAGCAGTGACAGTGCTAGCACAGATACGCAGTATTTT; CDR3: CASSSDSASTDTQYF
V: TRBV19; J: TRBJ1-2; D: TRBD1; size: NA; DNA: TGTGCCAGTAGAACCGGGACAGGGAAATATGGCTACACCTTC; CDR3: CASRTGTGKYGYTF
V: TRBV4-1; J: TRBJ2-7; D: TRBD2; size: NA; DNA: TGCGCCAGCAGCCAAGTGAGTGGGAGGGCCTACGAGCAGTACTTC; CDR3: CASSQVSGRAYEQYF
V: TRBV19; J: TRBJ2-3; D: TRBD2; size: NA; DNA: TGTGCCAGTAGCCACCTAGGGAGCGGGAGGCCCACAGATACGCAGTATTTT; CDR3: CASSHLGSGRPTDTQYF
V: TRBV4-2; J: TRBJ2-7; D: TRBD2; size: NA; DNA: TGTGCCAGCAGCCAAGATTGGGGGATCGGGGGACTAGCGGGAGCTGGCGAGCAGTACTTC; CDR3: CASSQDWGIGGLAGAGEQYF
V: TRBV9; J: TRBJ2-6; D: NA; size: NA; DNA: TGTGCCAGCAGCGCCCGAGGGGGTGGGGCCAACGTCCTGACTTTC; CDR3: CASSARGGGANVLTF
V: TRBV29-1; J: TRBJ2-7; D: TRBD2; size: NA; DNA: TGCAGCGTTTCCGGCGGGAGCTCCTACGAGCAGTACTTC; CDR3: CSVSGGSSYEQYF
V: TRBV19; J: TRBJ2-2; D: TRBD2; size: NA; DNA: TGTGCCACTCTACGGGCGGGGGGTTACACCGGGGAGCTGTTTTTT; CDR3: CATLRAGGYTGELFF
V: TRBV5-4; J: TRBJ2-5; D: TRBD2; size: once; DNA: TGTGCCAGCAGGGGTTTCGGGCGGGAGGGCGGAGAGACCCAGTACTTC; CDR3: CASRGFGREGGETQYF
V: TRBV27; J: TRBJ1-5; D: NA; size: NA; DNA: TGTGCCAGCAGACCTACAGGGAGCAATCAGCCCCAGCATTTT; CDR3: CASRPTGSNQPQHF
V: TRBV18; J: TRBJ2-5; D: NA; size: many; DNA: TGTGCCAGCTCACCCATCCAAGAGACCCAGTACTTC; CDR3: CASSPIQETQYF
V: TRBV5-1; J: TRBJ2-7; D: NA; size: few; DNA: TGCGCCAGCCGAGCGGGCCCGACCTCCTACGAGCAGTACTTC; CDR3: CASRAGPTSYEQYF